This note documents a single T cell receptor (beta chain) sequence. Its antigen remains unknown. CDR1 is SGHDT, CDR2 YYEEEE, per germline. Trimming stripped 3 bases from V and 0 bases from J, with 15 bases between. The CDR3 extends over 16 amino acids. For sorted subsets, roughly 200 ng DNA per replicate equaled about 30,000 T cell genomes. TCRdb keeps only in-frame clones here, not all; method: immunoSEQ multiplex PCR. The sample gives approximately 740,000 clones, approximately 92% of which show up once; about 25% is in the top ten. The data originate from a study of shared clonotypes between healthy human individuals. In the study overall: CD4 naive and memory got three plates each, CD8 naive two, CD8 memory one.

Study-level results: Exclusively blood specimens were collected; tissue repertoires likely differ.

CD45RO-negative, CCR7-selected cells formed the naive CD8 fraction, which excluded terminally differentiated effector memory CD45RA+ cells. The V gene is TRBV5-6, the J gene TRBJ1-1; no clear D gene. This sequence was found in a man aged 25-45 years in good health. The specimen sequenced was naive CD8+ T cells sorted from blood. CDR3 loop: CASSWGVSPMNTEAFF. CDR3 bases: TGTGCCAGCAGCTGGGGAGTCTCCCCAATGAACACTGAAGCTTTCTTT. Full variable domain (rest looked up from reference TRBV5-6 and TRBJ1-1): DAGVTQSPTHLIKTRGQQVTLRCSPKSGHDTVSWYQQALGQGPQFIFQYYEEEERQRGNFPDRFSGHQFPNYSSELNVNALLLGDSALYLCASSWGVSPMNTEAFFGQGTRLTVV.